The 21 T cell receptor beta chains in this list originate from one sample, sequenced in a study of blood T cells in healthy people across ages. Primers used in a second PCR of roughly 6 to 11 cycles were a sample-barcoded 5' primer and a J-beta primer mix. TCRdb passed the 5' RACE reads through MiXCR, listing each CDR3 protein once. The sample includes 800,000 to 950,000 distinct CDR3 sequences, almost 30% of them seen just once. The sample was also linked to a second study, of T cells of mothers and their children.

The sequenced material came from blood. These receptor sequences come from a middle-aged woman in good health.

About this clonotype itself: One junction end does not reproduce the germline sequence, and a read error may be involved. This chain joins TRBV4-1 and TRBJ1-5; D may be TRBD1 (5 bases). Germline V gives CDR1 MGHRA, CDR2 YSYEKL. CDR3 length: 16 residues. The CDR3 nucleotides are TGCGCCAGCAGCCAAGTGGCCCAGACAGACAATCTGCCCCAGCATTTT. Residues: CASSQVAQTDNLPQHF.

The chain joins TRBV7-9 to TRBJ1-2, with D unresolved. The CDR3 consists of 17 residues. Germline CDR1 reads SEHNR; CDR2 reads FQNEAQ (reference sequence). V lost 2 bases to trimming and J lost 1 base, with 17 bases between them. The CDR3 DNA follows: TGTGCCAGCAGCTTATTGGGCCCAGGTCGGGTTAACTATGGCTACACCTTC. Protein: CASSLLGPGRVNYGYTF.

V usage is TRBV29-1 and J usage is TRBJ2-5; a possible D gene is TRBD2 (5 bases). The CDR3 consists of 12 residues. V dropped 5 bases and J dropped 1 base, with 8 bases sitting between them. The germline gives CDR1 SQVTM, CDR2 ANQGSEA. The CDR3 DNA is TGCAGCGTTAGCGGAGCCCAAGAGACCCAGTACTTC. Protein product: CSVSGAQETQYF.

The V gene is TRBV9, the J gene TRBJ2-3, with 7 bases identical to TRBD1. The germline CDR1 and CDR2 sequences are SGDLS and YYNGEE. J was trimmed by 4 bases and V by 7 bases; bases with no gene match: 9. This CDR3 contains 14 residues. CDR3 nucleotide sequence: TGTGCCAGCGGGAAAGGGGGCTACCCAGATACGCAGTATTTT. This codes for CASGKGGYPDTQYF.

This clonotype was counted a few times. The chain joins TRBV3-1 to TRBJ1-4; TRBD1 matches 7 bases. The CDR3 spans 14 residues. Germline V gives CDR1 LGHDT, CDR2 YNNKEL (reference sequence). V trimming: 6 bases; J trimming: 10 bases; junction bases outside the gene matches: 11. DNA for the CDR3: TGTGCCAGCAGACTCACCGGGACAGAAGGAAAACTGTTTTTT. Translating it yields CASRLTGTEGKLFF.

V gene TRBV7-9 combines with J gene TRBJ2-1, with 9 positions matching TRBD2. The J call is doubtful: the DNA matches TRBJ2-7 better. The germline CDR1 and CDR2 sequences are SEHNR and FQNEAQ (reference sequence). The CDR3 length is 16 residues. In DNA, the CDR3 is TGTGCCAGCAGCCCTTGGGCGGGGGGGTCCTACAATGAGCAGTACTTC. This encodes CASSPWAGGSYNEQYF.

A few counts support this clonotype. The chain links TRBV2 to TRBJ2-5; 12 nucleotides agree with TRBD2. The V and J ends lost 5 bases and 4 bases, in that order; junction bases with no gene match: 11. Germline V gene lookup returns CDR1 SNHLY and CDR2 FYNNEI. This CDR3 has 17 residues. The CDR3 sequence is CASSRRTSGVWRETQYF. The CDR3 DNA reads TGTGCCAGCAGTCGACGGACTAGCGGGGTTTGGAGAGAGACCCAGTACTTC. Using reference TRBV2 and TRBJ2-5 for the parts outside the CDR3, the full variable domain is EPEVTQTPSHQVTQMGQEVILRCVPISNHLYFYWYRQILGQKVEFLVSFYNNEISEKSEIFDDQFSVERPDGSNFTLKIRSTKLEDSAMYFCASSRRTSGVWRETQYFGPGTRLLVL.

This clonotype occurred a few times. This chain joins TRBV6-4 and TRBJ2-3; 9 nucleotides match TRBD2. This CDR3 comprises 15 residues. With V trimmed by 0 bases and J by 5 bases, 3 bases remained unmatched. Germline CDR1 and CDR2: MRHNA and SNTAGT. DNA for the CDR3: TGTGCCAGCAGTGACTCTGCGGGGGGGAGAGATACGCAGTATTTT. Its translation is CASSDSAGGRDTQYF.

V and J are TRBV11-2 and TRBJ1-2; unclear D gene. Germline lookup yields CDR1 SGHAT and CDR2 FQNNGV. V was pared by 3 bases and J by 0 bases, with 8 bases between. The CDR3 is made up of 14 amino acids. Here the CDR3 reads CASSLASPNYGYTF. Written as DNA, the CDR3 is TGTGCCAGCAGCTTGGCCAGCCCTAACTATGGCTACACCTTC.

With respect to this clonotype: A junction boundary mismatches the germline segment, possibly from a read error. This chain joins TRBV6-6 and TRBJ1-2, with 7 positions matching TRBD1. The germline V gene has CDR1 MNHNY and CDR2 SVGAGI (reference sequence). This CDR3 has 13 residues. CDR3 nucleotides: TGTGCCGGCAGTTACGGGCAGGGGGAGGGCTACACCTTC. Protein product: CAGSYGQGEGYTF.

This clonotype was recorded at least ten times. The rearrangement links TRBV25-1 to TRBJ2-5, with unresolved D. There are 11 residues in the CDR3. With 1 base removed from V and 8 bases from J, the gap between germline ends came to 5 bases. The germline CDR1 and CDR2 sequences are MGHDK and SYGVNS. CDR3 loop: CASSESDTQYF. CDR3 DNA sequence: TGTGCCAGCAGTGAATCTGACACCCAGTACTTC.

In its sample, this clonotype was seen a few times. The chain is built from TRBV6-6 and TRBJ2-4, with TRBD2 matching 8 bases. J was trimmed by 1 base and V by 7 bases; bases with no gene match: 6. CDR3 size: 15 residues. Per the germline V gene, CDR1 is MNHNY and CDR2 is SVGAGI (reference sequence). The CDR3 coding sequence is TGTGCCAGCACCGGGGGGGGCGTCGCCAAAAACATTCAGTACTTC. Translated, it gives CASTGGGVAKNIQYF.

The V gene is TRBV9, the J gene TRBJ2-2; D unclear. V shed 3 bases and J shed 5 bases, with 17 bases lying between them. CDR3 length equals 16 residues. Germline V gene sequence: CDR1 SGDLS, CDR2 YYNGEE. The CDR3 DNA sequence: TGTGCCAGCAGCGGAAAAAGTCAGGTTAGAACCGGGGAGCTGTTTTTT. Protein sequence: CASSGKSQVRTGELFF. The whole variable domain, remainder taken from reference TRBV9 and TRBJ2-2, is DSGVTQTPKHLITATGQRVTLRCSPRSGDLSVYWYQQSLDQGLQFLIQYYNGEERAKGNILERFSAQQFPDLHSELNLSSLELGDSALYFCASSGKSQVRTGELFFGEGSRLTVL.

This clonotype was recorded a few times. Written as DNA, the CDR3 is TGTGCCAGCAGCTCAACTGTACAAGACCATTACGAGCAGTACTTC. This gives the protein CASSSTVQDHYEQYF. V usage is TRBV5-5 and J usage is TRBJ2-7; D is uncertain. Germline V gives CDR1 SGHKS, CDR2 YYEKEE (reference sequence). Trimming took off 3 bases at V and 4 bases at J, with 17 bases between the two ends. This CDR3 contains 15 residues.

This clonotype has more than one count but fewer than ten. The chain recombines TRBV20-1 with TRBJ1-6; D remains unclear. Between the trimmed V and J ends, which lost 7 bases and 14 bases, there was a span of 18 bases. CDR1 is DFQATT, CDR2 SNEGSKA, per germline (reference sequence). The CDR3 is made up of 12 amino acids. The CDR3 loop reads CSVGWQTRALHF. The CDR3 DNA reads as TGCAGTGTCGGCTGGCAGACAAGGGCCCTCCACTTT.

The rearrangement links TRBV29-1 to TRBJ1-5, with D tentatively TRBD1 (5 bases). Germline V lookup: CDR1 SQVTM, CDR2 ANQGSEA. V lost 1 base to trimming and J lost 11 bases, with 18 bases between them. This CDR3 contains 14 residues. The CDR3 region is CSVEVTGRARAQHF. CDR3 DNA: TGCAGCGTTGAAGTAACGGGACGGGCTCGGGCCCAGCATTTT.

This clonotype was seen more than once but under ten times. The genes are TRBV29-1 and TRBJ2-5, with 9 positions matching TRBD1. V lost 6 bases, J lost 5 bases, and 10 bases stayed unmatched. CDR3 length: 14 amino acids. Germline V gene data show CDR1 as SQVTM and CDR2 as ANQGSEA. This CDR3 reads CSVAGTGTRETQYF. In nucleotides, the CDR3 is TGCAGCGTCGCCGGGACAGGGACCCGGGAGACCCAGTACTTC.

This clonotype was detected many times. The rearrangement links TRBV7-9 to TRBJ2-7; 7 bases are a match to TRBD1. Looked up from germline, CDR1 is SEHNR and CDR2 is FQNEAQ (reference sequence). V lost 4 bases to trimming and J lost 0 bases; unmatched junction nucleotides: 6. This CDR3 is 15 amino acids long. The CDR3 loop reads CASSSTTGTSYEQYF. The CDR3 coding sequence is TGTGCCAGCAGCTCGACGACAGGGACCTCCTACGAGCAGTACTTC.

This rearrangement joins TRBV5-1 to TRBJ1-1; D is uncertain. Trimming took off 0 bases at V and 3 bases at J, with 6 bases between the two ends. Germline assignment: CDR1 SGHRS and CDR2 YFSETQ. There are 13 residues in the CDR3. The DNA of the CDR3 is TGCGCCAGCAGCTTGGAGTTAGACACTGAAGCTTTCTTT. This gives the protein CASSLELDTEAFF.

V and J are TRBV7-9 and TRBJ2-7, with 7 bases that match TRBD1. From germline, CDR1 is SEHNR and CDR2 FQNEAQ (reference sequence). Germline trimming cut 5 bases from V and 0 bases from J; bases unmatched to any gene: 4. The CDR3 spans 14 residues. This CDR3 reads CASSPGQTSYEQYF. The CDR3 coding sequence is TGTGCCAGCAGCCCGGGACAGACCTCCTACGAGCAGTACTTC.

CDR3 DNA sequence: TGTGCCAGCAGCGACCAGATAGGGCGGGAGACCCAGTACTTC. Encoded protein: CASSDQIGRETQYF. The gene calls are TRBV7-2 and TRBJ2-5; D call uncertain. The germline V and J ends were trimmed by 5 bases and 5 bases, with 15 bases remaining between them. The CDR3 is 14 amino acids. CDR1 and CDR2 (germline): SGHTA, FQGNSA. The full variable domain, rest sourced from reference TRBV7-2 and TRBJ2-5, is GAGVSQSPSNKVTEKGKDVELRCDPISGHTALYWYRQSLGQGLEFLIYFQGNSAPDKSGLPSDRFSAERTGGSVSTLTIQRTQQEDSAVYLCASSDQIGRETQYFGPGTRLLVL.